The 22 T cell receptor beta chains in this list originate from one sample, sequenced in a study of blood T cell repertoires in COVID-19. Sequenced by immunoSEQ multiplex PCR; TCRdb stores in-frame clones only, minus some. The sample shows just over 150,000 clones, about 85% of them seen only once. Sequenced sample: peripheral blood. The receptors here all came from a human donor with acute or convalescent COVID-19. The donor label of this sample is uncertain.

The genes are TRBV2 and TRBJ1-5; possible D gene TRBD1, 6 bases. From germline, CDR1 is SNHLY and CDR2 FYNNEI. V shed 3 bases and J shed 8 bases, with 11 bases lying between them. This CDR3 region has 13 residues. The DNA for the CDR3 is TGTGCCAGCAGTGATGGGGGCCCGGAGCCCCAGCATTTT. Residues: CASSDGGPEPQHF.

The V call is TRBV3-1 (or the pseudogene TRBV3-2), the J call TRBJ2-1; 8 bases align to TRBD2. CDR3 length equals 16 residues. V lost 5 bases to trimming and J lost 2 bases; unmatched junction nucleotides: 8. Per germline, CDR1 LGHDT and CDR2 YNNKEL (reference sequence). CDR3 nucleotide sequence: TGTGCCAGCAGCACCCGTGGTAGCGGGGCCTACAATGAGCAGTTCTTC. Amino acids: CASSTRGSGAYNEQFF.

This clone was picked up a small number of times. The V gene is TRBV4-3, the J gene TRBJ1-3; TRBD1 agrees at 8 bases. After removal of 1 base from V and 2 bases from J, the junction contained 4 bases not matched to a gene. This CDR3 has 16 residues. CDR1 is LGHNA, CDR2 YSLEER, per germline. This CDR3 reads CASSQGTGSAGNTIYF. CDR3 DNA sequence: TGCGCCAGCAGCCAAGGGACAGGGTCGGCTGGAAACACCATATATTTT.

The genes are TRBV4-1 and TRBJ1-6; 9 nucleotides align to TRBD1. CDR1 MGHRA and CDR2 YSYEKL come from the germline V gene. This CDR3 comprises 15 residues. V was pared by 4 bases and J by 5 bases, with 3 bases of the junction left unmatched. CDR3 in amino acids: CASSLRDRDNSPLHF. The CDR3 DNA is TGCGCCAGCAGCCTGCGGGACAGGGATAATTCACCCCTCCACTTT.

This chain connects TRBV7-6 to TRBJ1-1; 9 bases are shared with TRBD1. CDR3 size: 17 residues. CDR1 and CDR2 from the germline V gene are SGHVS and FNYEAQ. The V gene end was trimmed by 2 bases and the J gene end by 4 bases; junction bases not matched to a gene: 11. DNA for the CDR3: TGTGCCAGCAGCTTAAGCGGACCCGGACAGGGGTTCACTGAAGCTTTCTTT. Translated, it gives CASSLSGPGQGFTEAFF.

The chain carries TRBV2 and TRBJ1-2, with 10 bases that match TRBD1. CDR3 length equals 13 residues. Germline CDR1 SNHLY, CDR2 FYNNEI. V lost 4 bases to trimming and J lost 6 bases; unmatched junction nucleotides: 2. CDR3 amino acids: CASSGTGGDGYTF. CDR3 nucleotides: TGTGCCAGCAGTGGGACAGGGGGGGATGGCTACACCTTC.

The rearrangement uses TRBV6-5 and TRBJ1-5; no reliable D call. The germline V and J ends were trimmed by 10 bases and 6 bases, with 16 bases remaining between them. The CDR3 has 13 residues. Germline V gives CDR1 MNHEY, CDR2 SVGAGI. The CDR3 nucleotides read TGTGCCACCTACCTCGAGGGTAGTCAGCCCCAGCATTTT. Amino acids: CATYLEGSQPQHF.

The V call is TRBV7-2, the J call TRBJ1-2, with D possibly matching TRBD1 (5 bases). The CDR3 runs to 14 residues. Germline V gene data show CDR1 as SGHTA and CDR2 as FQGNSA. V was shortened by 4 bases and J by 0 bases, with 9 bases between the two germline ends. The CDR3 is CASSSRQTNYGYTF. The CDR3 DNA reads TGTGCCAGCAGCTCCAGACAGACTAACTATGGCTACACCTTC.

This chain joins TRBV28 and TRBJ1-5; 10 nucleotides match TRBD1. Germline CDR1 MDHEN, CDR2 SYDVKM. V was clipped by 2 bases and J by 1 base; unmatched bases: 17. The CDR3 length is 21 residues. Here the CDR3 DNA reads TGTGCCAGCAGTTTAGACGCCCTCGGGACAGGGGTCGGTAGGAGCAATCAGCCCCAGCATTTT. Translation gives CASSLDALGTGVGRSNQPQHF.

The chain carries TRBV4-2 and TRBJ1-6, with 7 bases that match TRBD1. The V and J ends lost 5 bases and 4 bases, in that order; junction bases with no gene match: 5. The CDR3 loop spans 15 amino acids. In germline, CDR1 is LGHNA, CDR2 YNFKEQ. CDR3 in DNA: TGTGCCAGCAGCACCCGACAGGGATATAATTCACCCCTCCACTTT. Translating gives CASSTRQGYNSPLHF.

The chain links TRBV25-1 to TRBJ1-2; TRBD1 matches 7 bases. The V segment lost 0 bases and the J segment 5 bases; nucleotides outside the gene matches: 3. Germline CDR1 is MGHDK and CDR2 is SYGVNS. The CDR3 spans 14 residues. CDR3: CASSEYETGYGYTF. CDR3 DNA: TGTGCCAGCAGTGAATATGAGACAGGGTATGGCTACACCTTC.

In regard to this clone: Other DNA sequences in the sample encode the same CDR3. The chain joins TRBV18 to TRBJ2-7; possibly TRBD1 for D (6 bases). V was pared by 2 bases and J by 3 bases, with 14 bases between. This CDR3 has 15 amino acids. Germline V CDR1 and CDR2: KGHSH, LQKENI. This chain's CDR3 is CASSPSTGGGYEQYF. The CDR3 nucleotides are TGTGCCAGCTCACCATCGACAGGAGGTGGCTACGAGCAGTACTTC.

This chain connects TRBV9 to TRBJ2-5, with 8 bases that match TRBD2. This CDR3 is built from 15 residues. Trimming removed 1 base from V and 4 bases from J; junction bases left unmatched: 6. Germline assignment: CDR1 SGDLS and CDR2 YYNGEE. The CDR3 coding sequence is TGTGCCAGCAGCGTAAGCGGGGGAGCGGGAGAGACCCAGTACTTC. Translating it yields CASSVSGGAGETQYF.

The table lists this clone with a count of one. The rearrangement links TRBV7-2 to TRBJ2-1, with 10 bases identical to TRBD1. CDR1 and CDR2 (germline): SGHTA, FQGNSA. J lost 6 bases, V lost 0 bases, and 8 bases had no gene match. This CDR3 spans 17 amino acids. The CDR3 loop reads CASSLATGQGGRNEQFF. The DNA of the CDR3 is TGTGCCAGCAGCTTAGCCACCGGACAGGGGGGGCGCAATGAGCAGTTCTTC.

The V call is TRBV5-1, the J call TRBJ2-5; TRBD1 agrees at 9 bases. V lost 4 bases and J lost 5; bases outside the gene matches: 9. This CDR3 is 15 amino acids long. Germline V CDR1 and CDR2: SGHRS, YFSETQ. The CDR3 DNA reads TGCGCCAGCAGCGATATGGGACAGGGAGGTGAGACCCAGTACTTC. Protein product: CASSDMGQGGETQYF. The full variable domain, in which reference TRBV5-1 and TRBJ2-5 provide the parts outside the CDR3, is KAGVTQTPRYLIKTRGQQVTLSCSPISGHRSVSWYQQTPGQGLQFLFEYFSETQRNKGNFPGRFSGRQFSNSRSEMNVSTLELGDSALYLCASSDMGQGGETQYFGPGTRLLVL.

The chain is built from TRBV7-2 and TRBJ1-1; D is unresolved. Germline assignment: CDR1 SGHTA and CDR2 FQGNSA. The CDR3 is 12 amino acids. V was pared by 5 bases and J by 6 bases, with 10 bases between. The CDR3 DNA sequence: TGTGCCAGCAGCCCCTTATTTGCTGAAGCTTTCTTT. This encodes CASSPLFAEAFF.

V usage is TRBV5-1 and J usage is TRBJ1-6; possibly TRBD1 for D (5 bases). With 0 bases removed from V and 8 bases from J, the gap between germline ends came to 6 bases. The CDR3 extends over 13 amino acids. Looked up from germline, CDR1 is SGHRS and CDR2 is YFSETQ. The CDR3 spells CASSLARDSPLHF. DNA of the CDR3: TGCGCCAGCAGCTTGGCCAGGGATTCACCCCTCCACTTT.

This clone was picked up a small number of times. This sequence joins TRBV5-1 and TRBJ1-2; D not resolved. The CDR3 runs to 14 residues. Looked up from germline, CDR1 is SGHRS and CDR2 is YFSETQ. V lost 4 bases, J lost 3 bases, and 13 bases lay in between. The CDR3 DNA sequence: TGCGCCAGCAGCAAAGGCGGGGAGGACTATGGCTACACCTTC. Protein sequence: CASSKGGEDYGYTF.

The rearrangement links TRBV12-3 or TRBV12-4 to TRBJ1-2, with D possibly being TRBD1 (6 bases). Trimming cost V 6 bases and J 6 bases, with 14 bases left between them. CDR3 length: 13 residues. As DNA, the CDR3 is TGTGCCAGCAGCACTAGGGGGGGAAATGGCTACACCTTC. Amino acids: CASSTRGGNGYTF.

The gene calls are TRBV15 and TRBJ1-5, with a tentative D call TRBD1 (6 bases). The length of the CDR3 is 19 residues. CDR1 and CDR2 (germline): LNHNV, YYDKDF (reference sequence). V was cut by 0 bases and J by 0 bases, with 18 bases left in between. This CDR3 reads CATSRDPPGQSRSNQPQHF. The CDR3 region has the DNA TGTGCCACCAGCAGAGATCCCCCTGGACAGAGTCGTAGCAATCAGCCCCAGCATTTT. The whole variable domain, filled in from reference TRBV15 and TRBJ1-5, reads DAMVIQNPRYQVTQFGKPVTLSCSQTLNHNVMYWYQQKSSQAPKLLFHYYDKDFNNEADTPDNFQSRRPNTSFCFLDIRSPGLGDTAMYLCATSRDPPGQSRSNQPQHFGDGTRLSIL.

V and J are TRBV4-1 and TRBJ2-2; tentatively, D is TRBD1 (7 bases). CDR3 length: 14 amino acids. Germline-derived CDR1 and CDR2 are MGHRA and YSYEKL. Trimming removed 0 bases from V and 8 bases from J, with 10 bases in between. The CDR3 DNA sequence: TGCGCCAGCAGCCAAGAGGAGGGGGCTGGGGAGCTGTTTTTT. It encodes CASSQEEGAGELFF.

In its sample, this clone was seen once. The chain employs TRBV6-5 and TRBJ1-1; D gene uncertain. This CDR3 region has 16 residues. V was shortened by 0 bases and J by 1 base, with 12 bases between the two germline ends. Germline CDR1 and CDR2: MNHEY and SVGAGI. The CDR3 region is CASSYSGFRGNTEAFF. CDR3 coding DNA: TGTGCCAGCAGTTACTCGGGTTTTCGGGGGAACACTGAAGCTTTCTTT.